This T cell receptor (beta chain) was recovered during a study of identical twins. Study results and limitations: Beta clonotypes that were abundant in cord blood contained fewer insertions, a pattern absent from memory repertoires.

From the 5' RACE reads, TCRdb called clonotypes with MiXCR, one entry per CDR3 protein. The sample has some 760,000 distinct CDR3 sequences; roughly 20% are singletons. Worth noting for this clonotype: Its target is unknown.

These data also featured in a second study, about T cells expressing NK-cell markers. Per that study: It was from sorted CD3+CD56+NKG2C+, CD3+CD56+NKG2C- and CD3+CD56-NKG2C+ T cells that TCR beta repertoires came. Anti-gamma-delta TCR antibody use in several experiments restricted sorting to alpha-beta TCR T cells.

This sequence was found in a woman under 30 in good health. The sequencing input was PBMCs.

CDR3 nucleotide sequence: TGCAGCGTTGCTTTCCGGGCCTCGGCCAGCGAGCAGTACTTC. Translation gives CSVAFRASASEQYF. The rearrangement links TRBV29-1 to TRBJ2-7; D is uncertain. CDR1 is SQVTM and CDR2 is ANQGSEA in the germline V gene. CDR3 length: 14 residues. With 4 bases removed from V and 6 bases from J, the gap between germline ends came to 19 bases.